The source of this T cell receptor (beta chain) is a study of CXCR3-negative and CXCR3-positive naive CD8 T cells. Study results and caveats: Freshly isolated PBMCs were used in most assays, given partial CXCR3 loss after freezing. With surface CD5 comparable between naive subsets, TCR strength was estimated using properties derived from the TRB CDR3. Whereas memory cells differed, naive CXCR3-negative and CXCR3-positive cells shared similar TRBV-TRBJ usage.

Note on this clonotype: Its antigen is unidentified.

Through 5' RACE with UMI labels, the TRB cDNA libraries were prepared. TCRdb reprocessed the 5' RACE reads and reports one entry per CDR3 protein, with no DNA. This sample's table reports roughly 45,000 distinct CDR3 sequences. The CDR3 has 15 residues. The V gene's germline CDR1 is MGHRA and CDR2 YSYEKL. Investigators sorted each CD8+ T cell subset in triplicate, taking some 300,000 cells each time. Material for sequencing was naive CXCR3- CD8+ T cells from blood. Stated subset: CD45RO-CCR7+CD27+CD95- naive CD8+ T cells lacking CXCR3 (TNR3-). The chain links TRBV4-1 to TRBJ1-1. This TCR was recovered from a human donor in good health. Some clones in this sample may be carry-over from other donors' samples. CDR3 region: CASSLGPQLNTEAFF.